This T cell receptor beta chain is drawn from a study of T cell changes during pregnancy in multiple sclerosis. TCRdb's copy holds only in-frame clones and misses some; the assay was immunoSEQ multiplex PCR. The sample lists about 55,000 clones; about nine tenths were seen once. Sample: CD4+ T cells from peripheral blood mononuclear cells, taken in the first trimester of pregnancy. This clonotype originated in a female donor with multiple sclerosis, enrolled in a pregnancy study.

This chain's CDR3 is CASSLELAGQETQYF. CDR3 coding DNA: TGCGCCAGCAGCTTAGAATTAGCGGGCCAAGAGACCCAGTACTTC. The chain carries TRBV5-1 and TRBJ2-5; 7 nucleotides agree with TRBD2. CDR3 length: 15 residues. The V and J ends lost 2 bases and 1 base, in that order; junction bases with no gene match: 5. CDR1 is SGHRS, CDR2 YFSETQ, per germline.